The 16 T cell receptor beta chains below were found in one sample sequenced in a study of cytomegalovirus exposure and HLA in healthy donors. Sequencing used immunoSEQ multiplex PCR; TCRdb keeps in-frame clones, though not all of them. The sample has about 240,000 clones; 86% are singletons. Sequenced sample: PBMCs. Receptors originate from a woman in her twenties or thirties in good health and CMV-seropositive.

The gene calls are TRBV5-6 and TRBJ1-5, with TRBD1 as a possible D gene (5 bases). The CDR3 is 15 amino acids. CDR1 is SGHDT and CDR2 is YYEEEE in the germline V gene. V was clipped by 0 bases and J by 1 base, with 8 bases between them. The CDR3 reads CASSLVGESNQPQHF. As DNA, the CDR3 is TGTGCCAGCAGCTTGGTAGGGGAAAGCAATCAGCCCCAGCATTTT.

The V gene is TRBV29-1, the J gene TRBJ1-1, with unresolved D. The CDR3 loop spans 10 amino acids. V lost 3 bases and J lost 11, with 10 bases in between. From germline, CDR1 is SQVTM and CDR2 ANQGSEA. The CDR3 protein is CSVDPGRAFF. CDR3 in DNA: TGCAGCGTTGATCCGGGAAGGGCTTTCTTT.

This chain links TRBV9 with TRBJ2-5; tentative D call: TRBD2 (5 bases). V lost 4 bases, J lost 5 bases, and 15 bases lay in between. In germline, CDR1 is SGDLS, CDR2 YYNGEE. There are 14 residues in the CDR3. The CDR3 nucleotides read TGTGCCAGCAGCCCTGAGCGGCTAGGTGAGACCCAGTACTTC. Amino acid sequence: CASSPERLGETQYF.

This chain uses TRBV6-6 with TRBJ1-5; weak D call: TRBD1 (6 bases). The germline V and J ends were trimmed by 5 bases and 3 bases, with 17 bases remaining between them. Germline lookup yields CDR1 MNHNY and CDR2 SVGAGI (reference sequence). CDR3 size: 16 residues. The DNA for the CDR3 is TGTGCCAGCAGTCCACCCACAGGGTCTCCCAATCAGCCCCAGCATTTT. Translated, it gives CASSPPTGSPNQPQHF.

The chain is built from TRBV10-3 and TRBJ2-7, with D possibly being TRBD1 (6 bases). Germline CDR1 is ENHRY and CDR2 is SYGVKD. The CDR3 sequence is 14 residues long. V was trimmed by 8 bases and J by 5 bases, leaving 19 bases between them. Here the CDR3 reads CAIAQQGEGHEQYF. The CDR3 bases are TGTGCCATCGCCCAACAGGGTGAGGGCCACGAGCAGTACTTC.

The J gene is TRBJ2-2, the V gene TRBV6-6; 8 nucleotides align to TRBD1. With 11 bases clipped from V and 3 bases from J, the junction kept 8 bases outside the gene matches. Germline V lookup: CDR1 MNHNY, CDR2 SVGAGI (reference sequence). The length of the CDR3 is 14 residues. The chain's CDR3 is CAGGQGQYTGELFF. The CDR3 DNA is TGTGCCGGAGGACAGGGTCAGTACACCGGGGAGCTGTTTTTT.

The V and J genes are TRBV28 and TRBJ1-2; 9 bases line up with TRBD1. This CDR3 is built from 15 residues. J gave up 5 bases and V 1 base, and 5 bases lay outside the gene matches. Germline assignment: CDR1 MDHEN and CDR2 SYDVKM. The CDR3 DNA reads TGTGCCAGCAGTTTATTTGAGGGGACAGGGTATGGCTACACCTTC. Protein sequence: CASSLFEGTGYGYTF.

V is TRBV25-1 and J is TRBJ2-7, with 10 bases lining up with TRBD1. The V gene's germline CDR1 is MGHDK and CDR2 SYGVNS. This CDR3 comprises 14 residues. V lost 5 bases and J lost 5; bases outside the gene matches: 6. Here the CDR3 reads CASSRQGALNEQYF. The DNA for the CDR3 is TGTGCCAGCAGTAGACAGGGGGCTCTGAACGAGCAGTACTTC.

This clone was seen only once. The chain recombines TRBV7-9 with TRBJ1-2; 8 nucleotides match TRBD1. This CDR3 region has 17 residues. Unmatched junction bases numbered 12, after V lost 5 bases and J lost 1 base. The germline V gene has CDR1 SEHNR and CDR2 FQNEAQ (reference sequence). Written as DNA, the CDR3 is TGTGCCAGCAGCGCACAAATCCGGGACAGGAATAACTATGGCTACACCTTC. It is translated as CASSAQIRDRNNYGYTF.

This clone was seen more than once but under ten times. In nucleotides, the CDR3 is TGTGCCAGCAGCGCGTTGGGGACAGGGTTAGCAGATGGCTACACCTTC. It yields the protein CASSALGTGLADGYTF. The V and J genes are TRBV9 and TRBJ1-2; 9 nucleotides agree with TRBD1. Germline values: CDR1 SGDLS, CDR2 YYNGEE. This CDR3 is 16 amino acids long. The ends lost 3 bases at V and 6 bases at J; junction bases unmatched: 12.

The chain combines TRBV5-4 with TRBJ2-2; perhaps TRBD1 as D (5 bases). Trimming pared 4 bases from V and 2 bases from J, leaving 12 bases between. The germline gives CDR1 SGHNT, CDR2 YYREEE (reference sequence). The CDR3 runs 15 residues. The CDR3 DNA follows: TGTGCCAGCAGCGCAACAGGTGGAAACACCGGGGAGCTGTTTTTT. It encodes CASSATGGNTGELFF.

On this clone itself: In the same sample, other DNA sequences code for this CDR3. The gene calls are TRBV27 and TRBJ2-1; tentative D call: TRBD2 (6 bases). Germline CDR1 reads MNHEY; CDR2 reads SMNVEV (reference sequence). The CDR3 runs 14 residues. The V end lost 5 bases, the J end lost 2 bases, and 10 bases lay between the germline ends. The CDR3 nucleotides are TGTGCCAGCAGTCTGGCGGGACCCTACAATGAGCAGTTCTTC. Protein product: CASSLAGPYNEQFF.

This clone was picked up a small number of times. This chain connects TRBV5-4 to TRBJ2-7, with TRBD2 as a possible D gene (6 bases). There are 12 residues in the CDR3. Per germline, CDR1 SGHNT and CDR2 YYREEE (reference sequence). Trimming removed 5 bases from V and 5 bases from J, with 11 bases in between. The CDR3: CASSPGGDEQYF. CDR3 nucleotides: TGTGCCAGCAGTCCCGGAGGGGACGAGCAGTACTTC.

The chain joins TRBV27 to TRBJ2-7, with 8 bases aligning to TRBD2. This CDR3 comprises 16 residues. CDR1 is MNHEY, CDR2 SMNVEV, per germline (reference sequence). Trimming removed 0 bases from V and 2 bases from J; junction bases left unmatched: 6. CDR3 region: CASSLSPGLVAYEQYF. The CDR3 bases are TGTGCCAGCAGTTTATCTCCGGGACTAGTGGCCTACGAGCAGTACTTC.

The CDR3 region is CASSITSGRGDEQYF. The DNA for the CDR3 is TGTGCCAGTAGTATCACTAGCGGGAGAGGTGACGAGCAGTACTTC. The J gene is TRBJ2-7, the V gene TRBV19, with 11 positions matching TRBD2. Germline CDR1 reads LNHDA; CDR2 reads SQIVND (reference sequence). V gave up 3 bases and J gave up 5 bases; unmatched junction bases: 6. The CDR3 covers 15 residues.

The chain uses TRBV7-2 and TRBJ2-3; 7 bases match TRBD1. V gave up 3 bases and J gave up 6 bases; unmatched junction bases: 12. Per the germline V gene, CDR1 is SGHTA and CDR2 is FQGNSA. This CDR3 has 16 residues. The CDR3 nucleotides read TGTGCCAGCAGCTTCACCCCGACAGGGTGGATGGATACGCAGTATTTT. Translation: CASSFTPTGWMDTQYF. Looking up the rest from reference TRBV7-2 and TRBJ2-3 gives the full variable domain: GAGVSQSPSNKVTEKGKDVELRCDPISGHTALYWYRQSLGQGLEFLIYFQGNSAPDKSGLPSDRFSAERTGGSVSTLTIQRTQQEDSAVYLCASSFTPTGWMDTQYFGPGTRLTVL.